The 15 T cell receptor beta chains below all came from one sample that was sequenced in a study of radiation and T cells in renal cell carcinoma. Method: immunoSEQ multiplex PCR; TCRdb's copy keeps in-frame clones and lacks some. The sample yields 65,000 or so clones, 70% to 80% seen once. Specified time point: blood 4 weeks post-SBRT, at nephrectomy. Treatment of the sample: 15 Gy SBRT to primary tumor, nephrectomy 4 weeks later. Sequenced here: blood, sampled from a patient whose treatment included radiotherapy and nephrectomy. The receptors were sampled from a man in his 60s with renal cell carcinoma.

V and J are TRBV7-2 and TRBJ2-2; a weak D match, TRBD1 (6 bases). Per germline, CDR1 SGHTA and CDR2 FQGNSA. The V and J ends lost 1 base and 4 bases respectively, with 10 bases between them. The length of the CDR3 is 15 residues. CDR3 sequence (DNA): TGTGCCAGCAGCTTAGTGACAGGAGGCACCGGGGAGCTGTTTTTT. Residues: CASSLVTGGTGELFF.

This clone was found once. The chain employs TRBV5-1 and TRBJ1-1; 9 bases agree with TRBD1. The V and J ends lost 2 bases and 3 bases, in that order; junction bases with no gene match: 8. The CDR3 runs to 16 residues. The germline CDR1 and CDR2 sequences are SGHRS and YFSETQ. CDR3 DNA sequence: TGCGCCAGCAGCTTAGCCGGGACAGGGCAAGACACTGAAGCTTTCTTT. Translated: CASSLAGTGQDTEAFF.

This chain links TRBV14 with TRBJ2-4; possibly TRBD2 for D (5 bases). This CDR3 has 13 amino acids. The V gene lost 1 base and the J gene lost 7 bases, with 8 bases spanning the gap. The V gene's germline CDR1 is SGHDN and CDR2 FVKESK. Written as DNA, the CDR3 is TGTGCCAGCAGCCAAGGGAGAGGGAACATTCAGTACTTC. Amino acids: CASSQGRGNIQYF.

The chain carries TRBV11-3 and TRBJ1-4; maybe TRBD1 (5 bases). The germline V gene has CDR1 SGHNT and CDR2 YENEEA. The CDR3 has 13 amino acids. Trimming left V 4 bases short and J 3 bases short, with 6 bases between. Here the CDR3 reads CASSWGANEKLFF. CDR3 sequence (DNA): TGTGCCAGCAGCTGGGGGGCTAATGAAAAACTGTTTTTT.

The V gene is TRBV2, the J gene TRBJ1-2; no definite D call. The length of the CDR3 is 14 residues. V gave up 2 bases and J gave up 6 bases, with 13 bases separating them. Germline assignment: CDR1 SNHLY and CDR2 FYNNEI. For the CDR3, the DNA is TGTGCCAGCAGTGAACAAGAACAGAGCCATGGCTACACCTTC. Its translation is CASSEQEQSHGYTF.

The J gene is TRBJ2-3, the V gene TRBV9; 9 bases are a match to TRBD2. With 4 bases clipped from V and 5 bases from J, the junction kept 11 bases outside the gene matches. The CDR3 is 16 residues long. Per the germline V gene, CDR1 is SGDLS and CDR2 is YYNGEE. The CDR3 protein is CASSIIAGDPGDTQYF. The CDR3 region has the DNA TGTGCCAGCAGCATTATAGCGGGGGATCCGGGAGATACGCAGTATTTT.

The chain couples TRBV11-3 to TRBJ1-4, with TRBD1 matching 8 bases. Trimming removed 3 bases from V and 0 bases from J; junction bases left unmatched: 0. The CDR3 runs to 15 residues. Per germline, CDR1 SGHNT and CDR2 YENEEA. The CDR3 sequence: CASSLGQATNEKLFF. CDR3 sequence (DNA): TGTGCCAGCAGCTTGGGACAGGCAACTAATGAAAAACTGTTTTTT.

This clone came up a few times. The rearrangement uses TRBV7-2 and TRBJ2-1; 9 bases match TRBD2. The V gene's germline CDR1 is SGHTA and CDR2 FQGNSA. The J segment lost 8 bases and the V segment lost 4 bases, leaving 12 bases of the junction unmatched. The CDR3 covers 16 residues. The CDR3 region has the DNA TGTGCCAGCAGCTCTCGCATAGCGGGGGACGTGGATGAGCAGTTCTTC. Protein: CASSSRIAGDVDEQFF.

The rearrangement joins TRBV18 to TRBJ1-1; D might be TRBD1 (5 bases). This CDR3 contains 18 residues. Trimming shortened V by 2 bases and J by 0 bases, and 19 bases separated the two germline ends. Per germline, CDR1 KGHSH and CDR2 LQKENI. The CDR3 DNA reads TGTGCCAGCTCACCATTCAGGGTGGGCGATCCCATGAACACTGAAGCTTTCTTT. Protein: CASSPFRVGDPMNTEAFF.

CDR3 amino acids: CAWVQGSRWNEQFF. The CDR3 DNA reads TGTGCCTGGGTACAGGGGAGCCGGTGGAATGAGCAGTTCTTC. The chain uses TRBV30 and TRBJ2-1, with TRBD1 identical over 7 bases. V was pared by 5 bases and J by 7 bases, with 11 bases of the junction left unmatched. This CDR3 has 14 amino acids. Germline V gene sequence: CDR1 GTSNPN, CDR2 SVGIG (reference sequence). Together with reference TRBV30 and TRBJ2-1, the CDR3 gives the full variable domain: SQTIHQWPATLVQPVGSPLSLECTVEGTSNPNLYWYRQAAGRGLQLLFYSVGIGQISSEVPQNLSASRPQDRQFILSSKKLLLSDSGFYLCAWVQGSRWNEQFFGPGTRLTVL.

The chain joins TRBV6-1 to TRBJ1-4; D remains ambiguous. From germline, CDR1 is MNHNS and CDR2 SASEGT. V lost 7 bases to trimming and J lost 0 bases, with 6 bases between them. The CDR3 spans 13 residues. In DNA, the CDR3 is TGTGCCAGCAAAAGGTCAACTAATGAAAAACTGTTTTTT. It yields the protein CASKRSTNEKLFF.

The chain uses TRBV11-1 and TRBJ2-1; 7 bases are a match to TRBD2. In germline, CDR1 is SGHAT, CDR2 FQDESV (reference sequence). The J segment lost 2 bases and the V segment lost 8 bases, leaving 6 bases of the junction unmatched. The CDR3 consists of 14 residues. The CDR3 nucleotides are TGTGCCAGCGCGATGGCGGGGGCCTACAATGAGCAGTTCTTC. It codes for CASAMAGAYNEQFF.

The chain has TRBV11-3 and TRBJ2-3; D is unresolved. Germline CDR1 SGHNT, CDR2 YENEEA. This CDR3 has 16 residues. V dropped 1 base and J dropped 2 bases, with 13 bases sitting between them. The CDR3: CASSLVGRQDTDTQYF. As DNA, the CDR3 is TGTGCCAGCAGCTTAGTCGGACGACAAGACACAGATACGCAGTATTTT. Supplemented by reference TRBV11-3 and TRBJ2-3, the full variable domain reads EAGVVQSPRYKIIEKKQPVAFWCNPISGHNTLYWYLQNLGQGPELLIRYENEEAVDDSQLPKDRFSAERLKGVDSTLKIQPAELGDSAVYLCASSLVGRQDTDTQYFGPGTRLTVL.

This chain uses TRBV29-1 with TRBJ2-5; 10 nucleotides agree with TRBD2. The length of the CDR3 is 14 residues. CDR1 and CDR2 (germline): SQVTM, ANQGSEA. V was pared by 6 bases and J by 2 bases, with 6 bases of the junction left unmatched. The CDR3: CSVAGLAEQETQYF. The CDR3 DNA sequence: TGCAGCGTAGCCGGACTAGCGGAACAAGAGACCCAGTACTTC. The complete variable domain, with remaining parts taken from reference TRBV29-1 and TRBJ2-5, reads SAVISQKPSRDICQRGTSLTIQCQVDSQVTMMFWYRQQPGQSLTLIATANQGSEATYESGFVIDKFPISRPNLTFSTLTVSNMSPEDSSIYLCSVAGLAEQETQYFGPGTRLLVL.

This clone was seen only once. The chain employs TRBV6-6 and TRBJ1-2, with D uncertain. This CDR3 contains 11 residues. V was trimmed by 6 bases and J by 0 bases, leaving 2 bases between them. CDR1 and CDR2 (germline): MNHNY, SVGAGI (reference sequence). CDR3 nucleotides: TGTGCCAGCAGCACTAACTATGGCTACACCTTC. This translates into CASSTNYGYTF.